Detailed here is one T cell receptor (beta chain). The ends lost 7 bases at V and 2 bases at J; junction bases unmatched: 2. The CDR3 has 13 amino acids. Germline values: CDR1 MNHEY, CDR2 SMNVEV (reference sequence). The assay was immunoSEQ multiplex PCR, and TCRdb's table has in-frame clones only and misses some. This table has roughly 95,000 clones, about 85% appearing once. This record belongs to a study of cytomegalovirus exposure and HLA in healthy donors. This receptor was obtained from a man between 18 and 35 years old in good health and CMV-seropositive. This sequence joins TRBV27 and TRBJ1-3; 7 bases are a match to TRBD1. Sequenced: PBMCs. The CDR3 DNA follows: TGTGCCAGCATTGACAGGGCTGGAAACACCATATATTTT. Amino acid sequence: CASIDRAGNTIYF.